What follows describes a single T cell receptor beta chain. Its antigen remains unidentified. These data come from a study of shared clonotypes between healthy human individuals. Overall study findings and caveats: The naive CD4 repertoires of several donors were compared, and around 4.7% of clonotypes were shared.

The test was conducted at deep level. Evenly divided among several immunoSEQ plates was the genomic DNA of each subset. Assay: immunoSEQ multiplex PCR; the TCRdb copy retains only in-frame clones and omits some. Of about 2.4 million clones in the sample, 93% are singletons; the top ten hold about 0.39%. The CDR3 length is 13 residues. Germline CDR1 reads MNHEY; CDR2 reads SVGAGI. V was shortened by 2 bases and J by 6 bases, with 10 bases between the two germline ends. The specimen sequenced was naive CD4+ T cells from PBMCs. Subset reported: CD45RA+ positively selected. The sequence was collected from a man aged 18 to 29 in good health. Some clones in this sample may be carry-over from other donors' samples. V and J are TRBV6-5 and TRBJ1-1, with D possibly being TRBD1 (5 bases). The CDR3 DNA is TGTGCCAGCAGTTACCCCGGGACTTCTGAAGCTTTCTTT. Protein sequence: CASSYPGTSEAFF.